Here is one T cell receptor beta chain with its context. This sample is part of a study of PD-L1 blockade in urothelial cancer. Study context: About 85% of the roughly 29 patients comprised males who had bladder-origin urothelial cancer. Median tumor clonality was around 0.096, with T cell proportion 0.097. Between 0 and 3 prior chemotherapy regimens had been given to patients.

Germline V gene lookup returns CDR1 WSHSY and CDR2 SAAADI. The CDR3 runs to 12 residues. V was trimmed by 4 bases and J by 6 bases, leaving 9 bases between them. Assay: immunoSEQ multiplex PCR; the TCRdb copy retains only in-frame clones and omits some. The data hold about 36,000 clones, with just over 35% observed a single time. The sequencing here drew on tumor tissue, taken before atezolizumab (anti-PD-L1) treatment. The TCR was taken from a man in his fifties or sixties with urothelial cancer. The chain carries TRBV10-2 and TRBJ1-1; D ambiguous. CDR3 protein: CASSAGFAEAFF. DNA for the CDR3: TGCGCCAGCAGTGCGGGATTCGCTGAAGCTTTCTTT.